The rows below give T cell receptor beta chains drawn from one sample of a study of Ad26.COV2.S vaccination and SARS-CoV-2 variants. Using immunoSEQ multiplex PCR, the repertoire was profiled, and TCRdb retains in-frame clones only, with some absent. The sample contains over 200,000 clones, roughly 90% of which appear only once. The source was peripheral blood, collected in a trial of Ad26.COV2.S vaccine versus placebo. The receptors shown here come from a person between 18 and 65 years old who received the Ad26.COV2.S COVID-19 vaccine or a placebo. Each CDR3 is given with its conserved first and last residue. Fields, in order: clone size, D gene, J gene, V gene, CDR3 DNA, CDR3 protein. The D gene is left open where the match is weak. Only part of the rows carry a size: once, few, many, or a class if the clone is expanded.

abundance: NA; d_gene: TRBD1; j_gene: TRBJ2-3; v_gene: TRBV27; CDR3nt: TGTGCCAGCAGTGGGAGAACAGGGGGAGATACGCAGTATTTT; CDR3aa: CASSGRTGGDTQYF
abundance: NA; d_gene: NA; j_gene: TRBJ1-1; v_gene: TRBV2; CDR3nt: TGTGCCAGCAGGGAGGGCCGGGCTTTCTTT; CDR3aa: CASREGRAFF
abundance: NA; d_gene: TRBD1; j_gene: TRBJ1-5; v_gene: TRBV27; CDR3nt: TGTGCCAGTCCCCGGGGGGGGACAGGGGGCGCGTGGAATCAGCCCCAGCATTTT; CDR3aa: CASPRGGTGGAWNQPQHF
abundance: few; d_gene: NA; j_gene: TRBJ1-6; v_gene: TRBV6-2/TRBV6-3; CDR3nt: TGTGCCAGCAGTTACCCCGAACTCCGGAGGAATTCACCCCTCCACTTT; CDR3aa: CASSYPELRRNSPLHF
abundance: NA; d_gene: NA; j_gene: TRBJ2-2; v_gene: TRBV12-5; CDR3nt: TGTGCTAGTGGCTTGGGGAGTTTCGGGAAGTTTGCCGGGGAGCTGTTTTTT; CDR3aa: CASGLGSFGKFAGELFF
abundance: once; d_gene: NA; j_gene: TRBJ1-1; v_gene: TRBV9; CDR3nt: TGTGCCAGCAGCGTAGTCGCGGTGGGGGTGAACACTGAAGCTTTCTTT; CDR3aa: CASSVVAVGVNTEAFF
abundance: NA; d_gene: TRBD1; j_gene: TRBJ2-1; v_gene: TRBV4-3; CDR3nt: TGCGCCAGCAGCCAAGATACAGGACAGGGGGCTCTAGAGCAGTTCTTC; CDR3aa: CASSQDTGQGALEQFF
abundance: NA; d_gene: NA; j_gene: TRBJ1-4; v_gene: TRBV28; CDR3nt: TGTGCCAGCAGTTCCCGATCGGCGGGTCGGTATGAAAAACTGTTTTTT; CDR3aa: CASSSRSAGRYEKLFF
abundance: NA; d_gene: TRBD2; j_gene: TRBJ2-7; v_gene: TRBV4-1; CDR3nt: TGCGCCAGCAGCCAAGTCGGGGCCCGTGGCGGGGGGGCGCACGAGCAGTACTTC; CDR3aa: CASSQVGARGGGAHEQYF
abundance: NA; d_gene: TRBD1; j_gene: TRBJ1-1; v_gene: TRBV7-9; CDR3nt: TGTGCCAGCTTCGACAGGGTGAACACTGAAGCTTTCTTT; CDR3aa: CASFDRVNTEAFF
abundance: NA; d_gene: TRBD2; j_gene: TRBJ2-5; v_gene: TRBV3-1/TRBV3-2; CDR3nt: TGTGCCAGCAGCCTACGGACTAGCGGCTATGAAGAGACCCAGTACTTC; CDR3aa: CASSLRTSGYEETQYF
abundance: NA; d_gene: TRBD1; j_gene: TRBJ1-1; v_gene: TRBV10-3; CDR3nt: TGTGCCATCAGTGAGTCGAGGGGGCTCAAACCCCAGAACACTGAAGCTTTCTTT; CDR3aa: CAISESRGLKPQNTEAFF
abundance: once; d_gene: NA; j_gene: TRBJ1-4; v_gene: TRBV5-1; CDR3nt: TGCGCCAGCAGCTCGGCGGGGGATTCTAATGAAAAACTGTTTTTT; CDR3aa: CASSSAGDSNEKLFF
abundance: NA; d_gene: NA; j_gene: TRBJ1-2; v_gene: TRBV6-5; CDR3nt: TGTGCCAGCAGTTACTCTCTGGGGGCAAATAGTGGCTACACCTTC; CDR3aa: CASSYSLGANSGYTF
abundance: once; d_gene: NA; j_gene: TRBJ1-5; v_gene: TRBV14; CDR3nt: TGTGCCAGCAGCCAAGATCTAGGTCAGCCCCAGCATTTT; CDR3aa: CASSQDLGQPQHF
abundance: NA; d_gene: NA; j_gene: TRBJ2-5; v_gene: TRBV12-3/TRBV12-4; CDR3nt: TGTGCCAGCGGGGGCTACCAAGAGACCCAGTACTTC; CDR3aa: CASGGYQETQYF
abundance: once; d_gene: NA; j_gene: TRBJ2-7; v_gene: TRBV7-9; CDR3nt: TGTGCCAGCAGCTTGATAGAACACGGGGAGCAGTACTTC; CDR3aa: CASSLIEHGEQYF
abundance: NA; d_gene: NA; j_gene: TRBJ2-2; v_gene: TRBV15; CDR3nt: TGTGCCACCAGGGTGGGAAGGGACACCGGGGAGCTGTTTTTT; CDR3aa: CATRVGRDTGELFF
abundance: once; d_gene: NA; j_gene: TRBJ1-4; v_gene: TRBV18; CDR3nt: TGTGCCAGCTCACCACAACCAACTAATGAAAAACTGTTTTTT; CDR3aa: CASSPQPTNEKLFF
abundance: NA; d_gene: TRBD2; j_gene: TRBJ2-1; v_gene: TRBV27; CDR3nt: TGTGCCAGCAGTTCCCGCCCTCTAGCGGGAGTTCAGACTGGCCTTTACAATGAGCAGTTCTTC; CDR3aa: CASSSRPLAGVQTGLYNEQFF
abundance: NA; d_gene: NA; j_gene: TRBJ1-4; v_gene: TRBV19; CDR3nt: TGTGCCAGTACGGGGGGGACCAAGGGTGAAAAACTGTTTTTT; CDR3aa: CASTGGTKGEKLFF
abundance: NA; d_gene: TRBD1; j_gene: TRBJ2-7; v_gene: TRBV11-3; CDR3nt: TGTGCCAGCAGCTTAGGACAGGGGAACTACGAGCAGTACTTC; CDR3aa: CASSLGQGNYEQYF
abundance: NA; d_gene: TRBD2; j_gene: TRBJ2-1; v_gene: TRBV12-3/TRBV12-4; CDR3nt: TGTGCCAGCAGTTGGGGACTAGGATATGAGCAGTTCTTC; CDR3aa: CASSWGLGYEQFF
abundance: once; d_gene: NA; j_gene: TRBJ1-1; v_gene: TRBV5-4; CDR3nt: TGTGCCAGCAGCTTGATTGGGGGGAACACTGAAGCTTTCTTT; CDR3aa: CASSLIGGNTEAFF
abundance: NA; d_gene: NA; j_gene: TRBJ2-7; v_gene: TRBV6-5; CDR3nt: TGTGCCAGCAGGGACAGTCGGGAGCAGTACTTC; CDR3aa: CASRDSREQYF
abundance: NA; d_gene: TRBD2; j_gene: TRBJ2-2; v_gene: TRBV7-8; CDR3nt: TGTGCCAGCAGCGTCCGGTTTGAGCGGGGGGGTACCGGGGAGCTGTTTTTT; CDR3aa: CASSVRFERGGTGELFF
abundance: NA; d_gene: TRBD1; j_gene: TRBJ2-7; v_gene: TRBV7-3; CDR3nt: TGTGCCAGCAGCTTGGACAGGGGAGACGAGCAGTACTTC; CDR3aa: CASSLDRGDEQYF
abundance: NA; d_gene: NA; j_gene: TRBJ2-7; v_gene: TRBV28; CDR3nt: TGTGCCAGCAGTAAGGAGCGGAGGGGGCTAGCGGTCTCCTACGAGCAGTACTTC; CDR3aa: CASSKERRGLAVSYEQYF
abundance: NA; d_gene: NA; j_gene: TRBJ1-1; v_gene: TRBV5-8; CDR3nt: TGTGCCAGCAGCTTGCATACAGGACCGAACACTGAAGCTTTCTTT; CDR3aa: CASSLHTGPNTEAFF
abundance: NA; d_gene: NA; j_gene: TRBJ2-7; v_gene: TRBV11-2; CDR3nt: TGTGCCAGCAGCTTAGAAGCAGGGTCCTCCTACGAGCAGTACTTC; CDR3aa: CASSLEAGSSYEQYF
abundance: NA; d_gene: TRBD2; j_gene: TRBJ2-1; v_gene: TRBV4-2; CDR3nt: TGTGCCAGCAGCGAGACTAGCGGGACCTCCTACAATGAGCAGTTCTTC; CDR3aa: CASSETSGTSYNEQFF
abundance: NA; d_gene: TRBD2; j_gene: TRBJ2-5; v_gene: TRBV20-1; CDR3nt: TGCAGTGCTAGTCTGGCGGGGGGGAAACAAGAGACCCAGTACTTC; CDR3aa: CSASLAGGKQETQYF
abundance: NA; d_gene: NA; j_gene: TRBJ1-1; v_gene: TRBV19; CDR3nt: TGTGCCAGTAGTATTGAGGTTGGGGGATATAACACTGAAGCTTTCTTT; CDR3aa: CASSIEVGGYNTEAFF
abundance: NA; d_gene: TRBD1; j_gene: TRBJ1-3; v_gene: TRBV3-1/TRBV3-2; CDR3nt: TGTGCCAGCAGCCACCGACGACAGGGGAGGTTCTCTGGAAACACCATATATTTT; CDR3aa: CASSHRRQGRFSGNTIYF
abundance: few; d_gene: TRBD1; j_gene: TRBJ1-1; v_gene: TRBV12-3/TRBV12-4; CDR3nt: TGTGCCAGCAGCCCCGACAGGGTTCGGAAAGCTTTCTTT; CDR3aa: CASSPDRVRKAFF
abundance: NA; d_gene: TRBD2; j_gene: TRBJ2-5; v_gene: TRBV2; CDR3nt: TGTGCCAGCAGTGTGCCGTCTAGCGGGGGACCTGACCAAGAGACCCAGTACTTC; CDR3aa: CASSVPSSGGPDQETQYF
abundance: NA; d_gene: TRBD1; j_gene: TRBJ1-2; v_gene: TRBV27; CDR3nt: TGTGCCAGCAGTTTAACAGGGGGCGTTGGTGGCTACACCTTC; CDR3aa: CASSLTGGVGGYTF
abundance: NA; d_gene: TRBD1; j_gene: TRBJ1-1; v_gene: TRBV28; CDR3nt: TGTGCCACCTGTGTTCTTCAGGGGGCGGGCACTGAAGCTTTCTTT; CDR3aa: CATCVLQGAGTEAFF
abundance: once; d_gene: TRBD2; j_gene: TRBJ2-3; v_gene: TRBV7-2; CDR3nt: TGTGCCAGCAGCTTAGCGACTAGCGGGAGCACAGATACGCAGTATTTT; CDR3aa: CASSLATSGSTDTQYF
abundance: NA; d_gene: NA; j_gene: TRBJ2-2; v_gene: TRBV7-2; CDR3nt: TGTGCCAGCAGCACTGGGAGTATCGGGACCGGGGAGCTGTTTTTT; CDR3aa: CASSTGSIGTGELFF
abundance: NA; d_gene: NA; j_gene: TRBJ1-1; v_gene: TRBV19; CDR3nt: TGTGCCAGTAGTATTGGTTGGACGACTGGGCAGGCGTCGAACACTGAAGCTTTCTTT; CDR3aa: CASSIGWTTGQASNTEAFF
abundance: NA; d_gene: TRBD1; j_gene: TRBJ1-2; v_gene: TRBV5-4; CDR3nt: TGTGCCAGCAGCATCGGGACAGGCTATGGCTACACCTTC; CDR3aa: CASSIGTGYGYTF
abundance: NA; d_gene: NA; j_gene: TRBJ2-3; v_gene: TRBV9; CDR3nt: TGTGCCAGCAGCGTCGGGGCAGATACGCAGTATTTT; CDR3aa: CASSVGADTQYF
abundance: once; d_gene: NA; j_gene: TRBJ1-6; v_gene: TRBV7-8; CDR3nt: TGTGCCAGCAGCTTAGCGGGCAGTATGCAATATAATTCACCCCTCCACTTT; CDR3aa: CASSLAGSMQYNSPLHF
abundance: NA; d_gene: NA; j_gene: TRBJ1-4; v_gene: TRBV7-6; CDR3nt: TGTGCCAGCAGCTCTTTCCCTGCAACTAATGAAAAACTGTTTTTT; CDR3aa: CASSSFPATNEKLFF
abundance: NA; d_gene: NA; j_gene: TRBJ2-7; v_gene: TRBV12-3/TRBV12-4; CDR3nt: TGTGCCATATCGGGTTCTACCCACGAGCAGTACTTC; CDR3aa: CAISGSTHEQYF
abundance: NA; d_gene: NA; j_gene: TRBJ2-2; v_gene: TRBV28; CDR3nt: TGTGCCAGCAGCCGACCGGGGATGGGAAGGACCGGGGAGCTGTTTTTT; CDR3aa: CASSRPGMGRTGELFF
abundance: NA; d_gene: NA; j_gene: TRBJ2-2; v_gene: TRBV9; CDR3nt: TGTGCCAGCAGCGTAATGCAGGGTGCCACCGGGGAGCTGTTTTTT; CDR3aa: CASSVMQGATGELFF
abundance: NA; d_gene: TRBD1; j_gene: TRBJ1-2; v_gene: TRBV27; CDR3nt: TGTGCCAGCGGACGGACAGGGGGCTATGGCTACACCTTC; CDR3aa: CASGRTGGYGYTF
abundance: NA; d_gene: TRBD1; j_gene: TRBJ1-2; v_gene: TRBV11-2; CDR3nt: TGTGCCAGCAGCACCCTACAGGGGGCCGACTATGGCTACACCTTC; CDR3aa: CASSTLQGADYGYTF
abundance: NA; d_gene: TRBD1; j_gene: TRBJ1-4; v_gene: TRBV3-1/TRBV3-2; CDR3nt: TGTGCCAGCAGCCAACGTGGACAGGGAGTTAATGAAAAACTGTTTTTT; CDR3aa: CASSQRGQGVNEKLFF
abundance: NA; d_gene: NA; j_gene: TRBJ2-1; v_gene: TRBV30; CDR3nt: TGTGCCTCAGACAGGGGACTAGGAGAGCAGTTCTTC; CDR3aa: CASDRGLGEQFF
abundance: NA; d_gene: TRBD1; j_gene: TRBJ2-2; v_gene: TRBV11-2; CDR3nt: TGTGCCAGCAGCCTGGGGACAGGGTGGAACACCGGGGAGCTGTTTTTT; CDR3aa: CASSLGTGWNTGELFF
abundance: NA; d_gene: NA; j_gene: TRBJ2-5; v_gene: TRBV5-1; CDR3nt: TGCGCCAGCAGCTTGGGGGGGCAAGAGACCCAGTACTTC; CDR3aa: CASSLGGQETQYF
abundance: few; d_gene: TRBD2; j_gene: TRBJ2-1; v_gene: TRBV19; CDR3nt: TGTGCCAGTAGAACGGGGGGGCCGGTCAATGAGCAGTTCTTC; CDR3aa: CASRTGGPVNEQFF